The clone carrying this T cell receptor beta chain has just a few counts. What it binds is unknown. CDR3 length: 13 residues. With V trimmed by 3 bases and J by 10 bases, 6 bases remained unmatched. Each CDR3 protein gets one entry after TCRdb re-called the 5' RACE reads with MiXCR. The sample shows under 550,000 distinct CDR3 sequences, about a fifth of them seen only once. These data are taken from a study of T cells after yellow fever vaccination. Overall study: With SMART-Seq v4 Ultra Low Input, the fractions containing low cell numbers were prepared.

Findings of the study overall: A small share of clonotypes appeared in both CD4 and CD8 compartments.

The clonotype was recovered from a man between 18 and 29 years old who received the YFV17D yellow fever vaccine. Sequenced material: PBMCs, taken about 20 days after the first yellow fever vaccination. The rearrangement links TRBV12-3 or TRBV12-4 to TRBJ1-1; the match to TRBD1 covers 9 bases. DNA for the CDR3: TGTGCCAGCAGTTTCCAGGGACAGGGTGGAGCTTTCTTT. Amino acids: CASSFQGQGGAFF.